The source of this TCR beta chain is a study of PD-1 blockade in classical Hodgkin lymphoma. Measured with immunoSEQ multiplex PCR; TCRdb has only the in-frame clones, and not every one. The sample includes about 17,000 clones, over 70% of them seen just once. This CDR3 region has 15 residues. V lost 5 bases and J 4 bases, leaving 17 bases between the germline ends. CDR1 and CDR2 from the germline V gene are SGHTA and FQGNSA. The time point here: cycle 4 day 1 (C4D1), after 6 weeks of nivolumab. No patient escaped relapse after autologous stem cell transplantation, and brentuximab vedotin exposure varied. Purification of CD4+ T cells from thawed PBMCs was performed via magnetic negative selection.

The chain uses TRBV7-2 and TRBJ1-2; a possible D gene is TRBD1 (5 bases). The specimen was CD4+ T cells from blood, collected before the fourth cycle of nivolumab. The TCR sequence derives from a human donor with classical Hodgkin lymphoma. The chain's CDR3 is CASSQQTTAFYGYTF. As DNA, the CDR3 is TGTGCCAGCAGCCAACAAACGACAGCGTTCTATGGCTACACCTTC.